This T cell receptor (beta chain) was documented in a study of blood T cells in healthy people across ages. Study-wide results and caveats: Naive and antigen-experienced cells were not separated, limiting conclusive comparison. More naive CD4+ cells and higher diversity were found in long-lived than in aged donors.

The authors ran a second PCR of roughly 6 to 11 cycles using a sample-barcoded 5' primer and a J-beta primer mix. From each sample, at least 3 million paired-end reads containing CDR3 were obtained. TCRdb reanalysed the 5' RACE reads using MiXCR and keeps one entry per CDR3 protein. The sample includes about 1.8 million distinct CDR3 sequences, around half of them seen just once. In germline, CDR1 is MNHEY, CDR2 SMNVEV (reference sequence). The CDR3 has 14 residues. Trimming left V 3 bases short and J 3 bases short, with 11 bases between. In its sample, this clonotype was seen a few times. No antigen is known for it.

Sequencing input: blood. The clonotype was recovered from a middle-aged woman in good health. The gene calls are TRBV27 and TRBJ1-2; D gene ambiguous. Here the CDR3 reads CASSFGQDYYGYTF. The CDR3 DNA reads as TGTGCCAGCAGTTTTGGGCAGGACTACTATGGCTACACCTTC.